The T cell receptor beta chain described here comes from a study of molecular identifiers for immune sequencing clone quantification. Whole-study findings and limits: Among effectors, clones above 20 RNA copies held over 99% of molecules; among naive cells, under 1%.

The authors sorted naive CD8 T cells as CD8+CD4-CCR7+CD45RA+. Trimming at V came to 1 base and at J to 2 bases, leaving 8 bases not matched to a gene. The V gene's germline CDR1 is SGHAT and CDR2 FQNNGV. The CDR3 is 18 residues long. This clonotype turned up a few times. Its cognate antigen is unknown. TCRdb used MiXCR to reprocess the PCR reads, holding one entry per CDR3 protein. The sample has 300,000 to 400,000 distinct CDR3 sequences; 24% are singletons. The clonotype was recovered from a human donor in good health. Some libraries in this study had Jurkat cell RNA spiked in. The chain combines TRBV11-2 with TRBJ2-1; TRBD2 matches 10 bases. Sequencing was carried out using naive CD8+ T cells from blood, with Jurkat cell RNA spiked in. Subset specified: FACS-sorted CD8+CD4-CCR7+CD45RA+ naive T cells. The chain's CDR3 is CASSLVYRGLAAYNEQFF. The CDR3 region has the DNA TGTGCCAGCAGCTTAGTGTACCGAGGACTAGCGGCCTACAATGAGCAGTTCTTC.